This TCR beta chain came from a study of graft-versus-host responses after intestinal transplantation. Study-level information: Each of the recipients got a multivisceral, liver-intestinal, or isolated intestinal transplant. Anti-thymocyte globulin was used for induction in all recipients, who then took tacrolimus and steroids for approximately 3 years.

Study-wide points: Recipient marrow harbored GvH clones, some of which surfaced first in ileum or blood.

Comment on this clone: Its target is not known.

Generated by immunoSEQ multiplex PCR, the TCRdb table keeps only in-frame clones and is missing some. The top ten hold approximately 0.18% of the sample, which has about 100,000 clones, 90% to 95% seen once. There are 19 residues in the CDR3. Germline CDR1 reads SGHVS; CDR2 reads FNYEAQ. J lost 1 base, V lost 2 bases, and 11 bases had no gene match. The TCR originated in a human donor who was the organ donor for an intestinal transplant. The sequencing here drew on unstimulated CD4+ T cells sorted from spleen or lymph node cells, taken before transplant. The chain links TRBV7-6 to TRBJ2-6; 7 positions match TRBD2. The CDR3 sequence: CASSLIVSFGGSGANVLTF. The CDR3 region has the DNA TGTGCCAGCAGCTTAATTGTCTCGTTCGGGGGGTCTGGGGCCAACGTCCTGACTTTC.